This is a list of T cell receptor beta chains from one sample in a study of T cell changes during pregnancy in multiple sclerosis. Measured with immunoSEQ multiplex PCR; TCRdb has only the in-frame clones, and not every one. Among 43,000 or so clones listed, roughly 91% were seen once. Input material: PBMCs (not recorded whether the cells were cultured). The receptors shown here come from a female donor with multiple sclerosis, enrolled in a pregnancy study. The CDR3 runs from the conserved cysteine through the conserved F or W. The D gene is left open where the match is weak. Size is omitted from some rows. Given values are once, few, many or a class for expanded clones.

size: -; V: TRBV28; D: -; CDR3: CASSSIGGGGVPPDTQYF
size: -; V: TRBV5-1; D: TRBD1; CDR3: CASSRGTGDYEQYF
size: -; V: TRBV7-9; D: TRBD2; CDR3: CASSKTGGSPNTGELFF
size: -; V: TRBV4-3; D: TRBD1; CDR3: CASSQGTGNPDTQYF
size: -; V: TRBV29-1; D: -; CDR3: CSVEIQGRGAFF
size: -; V: TRBV28; D: -; CDR3: CASSSESGYTF
size: -; V: TRBV9; D: TRBD2; CDR3: CASSPRGERDNEQFF
size: -; V: TRBV30; D: -; CDR3: CARSGTSSGTQYF
size: -; V: TRBV6-1; D: -; CDR3: CASSEVVSNKNIQYF
size: -; V: TRBV11-2; D: -; CDR3: CASSGRSDSIMNTEAFF
size: -; V: TRBV14; D: -; CDR3: CASSQDRVPEGDTQYF
size: -; V: TRBV12-5; D: TRBD1; CDR3: CATSARDSQTEKLFF
size: -; V: TRBV6-6; D: TRBD2; CDR3: CASRGGSTETQYF
size: -; V: TRBV30; D: TRBD1; CDR3: CAWSSPDRGPGQPQHF
size: once; V: TRBV18; D: -; CDR3: CASSPGARTEAFF
size: -; V: TRBV2; D: -; CDR3: CASSESLALSTNEKLFF
size: -; V: TRBV5-4; D: -; CDR3: CASSLGVGGSEQYF
size: -; V: TRBV28; D: TRBD2; CDR3: CASSRTGTSGGSSYNEQFF
size: -; V: TRBV5-1; D: TRBD1; CDR3: CASSLGQVDNEQFF
size: once; V: TRBV30; D: TRBD1; CDR3: CAWSPTGRGRTEAFF
size: -; V: TRBV7-9; D: -; CDR3: CAPRTRTGEPEAFF
size: -; V: TRBV10-3; D: -; CDR3: CAITSDRSYEQYF
size: -; V: TRBV15; D: -; CDR3: CATSRDRWRTGEQETQYF
size: -; V: TRBV7-2; D: TRBD2; CDR3: CASSSRLAQNEQFF
size: -; V: TRBV28; D: TRBD2; CDR3: CASSFIGLGGREDLSSYNEQFF